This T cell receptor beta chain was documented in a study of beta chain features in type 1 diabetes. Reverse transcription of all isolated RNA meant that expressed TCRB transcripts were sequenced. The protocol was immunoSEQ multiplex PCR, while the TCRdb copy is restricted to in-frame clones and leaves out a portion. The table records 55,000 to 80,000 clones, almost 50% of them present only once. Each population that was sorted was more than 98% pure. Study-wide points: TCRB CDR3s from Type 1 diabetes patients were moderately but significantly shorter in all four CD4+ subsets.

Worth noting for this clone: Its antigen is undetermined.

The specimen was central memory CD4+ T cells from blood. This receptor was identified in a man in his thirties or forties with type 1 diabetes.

CDR3 coding DNA: TGTGCCAGCAGTGACGTACGACAGGCACAAGAGACCCAGTACTTC. Its protein product is CASSDVRQAQETQYF. This sequence joins TRBV6-1 and TRBJ2-5; D is perhaps TRBD1 (6 bases). Germline V gene lookup returns CDR1 MNHNS and CDR2 SASEGT. V was cut by 3 bases and J by 2 bases, with 13 bases left in between. This CDR3 region has 15 residues.